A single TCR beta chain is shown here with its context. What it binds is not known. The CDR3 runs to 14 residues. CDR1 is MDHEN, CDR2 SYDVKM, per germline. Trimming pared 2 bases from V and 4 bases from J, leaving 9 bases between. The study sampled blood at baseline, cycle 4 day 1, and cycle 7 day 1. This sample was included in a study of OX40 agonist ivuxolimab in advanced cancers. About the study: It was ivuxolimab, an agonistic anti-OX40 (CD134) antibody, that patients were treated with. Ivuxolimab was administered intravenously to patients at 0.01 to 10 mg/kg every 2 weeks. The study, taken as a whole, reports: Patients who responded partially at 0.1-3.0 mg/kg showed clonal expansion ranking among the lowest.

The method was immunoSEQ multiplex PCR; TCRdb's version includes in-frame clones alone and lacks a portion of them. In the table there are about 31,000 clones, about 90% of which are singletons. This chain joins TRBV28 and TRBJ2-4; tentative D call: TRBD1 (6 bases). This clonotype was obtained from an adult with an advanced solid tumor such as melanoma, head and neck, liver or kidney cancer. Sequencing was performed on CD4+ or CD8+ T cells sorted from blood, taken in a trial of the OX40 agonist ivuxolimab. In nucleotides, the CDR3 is TGTGCCAGCAGTTTAACAGGGAGTAAAAACATTCAGTACTTC. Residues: CASSLTGSKNIQYF.